The entry below describes one T cell receptor beta chain. No antigen is known for it. Both 60 Vbeta primers and 13 Jbeta primers went into the PCR. The protocol was immunoSEQ multiplex PCR, while the TCRdb copy is restricted to in-frame clones and leaves out a portion. The sample totals approximately 34,000 clones; its top ten clones hold approximately 2%. Germline CDR1 and CDR2: SGHTA and FQGNSA. The CDR3 has 16 residues. The ends were cut back, 1 base at V and 4 bases at J, with 14 bases in the middle. The data stem from a study of cytomegalovirus exposure and HLA in healthy donors. Findings of the study overall: As a later analysis showed, a missense DCLRE1C variant was linked to trimming of TCR beta V- and J-genes. Of the V segments, some could not be distinguished, including TRBV6-2 and TRBV6-3, and were excluded. In vitro checks showed that a few CMV-associated chains really do target CMV antigens. It has been reported that TCR beta sequences accurately predicted the HLA-A and HLA-B alleles of most subjects.

The gene calls are TRBV7-2 and TRBJ2-1; D perhaps matches TRBD2 (6 bases). This TCR was recovered from a middle-aged woman in good health and CMV-seropositive. The sequencing sample was made of PBMCs. The CDR3 sequence is CASSLEAGRLYNEQFF. In DNA form, the CDR3 reads TGTGCCAGCAGCTTAGAGGCGGGAAGATTATACAATGAGCAGTTCTTC.